This passage covers 19 T cell receptor beta chains from one sample sequenced in a study of blood T cell repertoires in COVID-19. TCRdb keeps only in-frame clones here, not all; method: immunoSEQ multiplex PCR. The data contain more than 200,000 clones, about four fifths of them singletons. The sample taken for sequencing was peripheral blood. The source is a man over 45 with active or convalescent COVID-19.

This sequence joins TRBV11-3 and TRBJ2-2; TRBD1 matches 12 bases. Per germline, CDR1 SGHNT and CDR2 YENEEA. V trimming: 3 bases; J trimming: 5 bases; junction bases outside the gene matches: 10. CDR3 size: 18 residues. This CDR3 is CASSFFSPGQGATGELFF. The CDR3 DNA reads TGTGCCAGCAGCTTCTTTTCACCGGGACAGGGGGCGACCGGGGAGCTGTTTTTT.

This chain joins TRBV6-1 and TRBJ1-1; 7 bases line up with TRBD1. Trimming removed 4 bases from V and 11 bases from J; junction bases left unmatched: 19. The CDR3 covers 16 residues. Germline V CDR1 and CDR2: MNHNS, SASEGT. The CDR3, as DNA: TGTGCCAGCAGTGGCGGAACAGGGGTGAGAGCTCTTGGGGCTTTCTTT. Translated: CASSGGTGVRALGAFF.

The J gene is TRBJ1-1, the V gene TRBV5-4; TRBD1 matches at 9 bases. This CDR3 is 15 amino acids long. Germline trimming cut 4 bases from V and 0 bases from J; bases unmatched to any gene: 4. Germline assignment: CDR1 SGHNT and CDR2 YYREEE (reference sequence). The CDR3: CASSGTGIMNTEAFF. In nucleotides, the CDR3 is TGTGCCAGCAGCGGGACAGGGATTATGAACACTGAAGCTTTCTTT.

This rearrangement joins TRBV7-9 to TRBJ2-2; a possible D gene is TRBD1 (7 bases). V was cut by 5 bases and J by 5 bases, with 15 bases left in between. Germline V gives CDR1 SEHNR, CDR2 FQNEAQ (reference sequence). CDR3 length: 15 residues. As DNA, the CDR3 is TGTGCCAGCAGCCAGCAGGGGGGCAGGACCGGGGAGCTGTTTTTT. Amino acids: CASSQQGGRTGELFF.

CDR3 protein: CASSLPLGGGETQYF. The DNA for the CDR3 is TGTGCCAGCAGCTTACCCCTGGGGGGTGGAGAGACCCAGTACTTC. The rearrangement joins TRBV7-9 to TRBJ2-5; D perhaps matches TRBD2 (6 bases). Germline-derived CDR1 and CDR2 are SEHNR and FQNEAQ (reference sequence). Trimming stripped 2 bases from V and 4 bases from J, with 14 bases between. The CDR3 is 15 residues long.

V and J are TRBV30 and TRBJ1-1; no reliable D call. This CDR3 comprises 13 residues. Trimming removed 0 bases at V and 1 base at J, with 6 bases between. Germline CDR1 and CDR2: GTSNPN and SVGIG (reference sequence). In nucleotides, the CDR3 is TGTGCCTGGAGTGTTGCTAGGAACACTGAAGCTTTCTTT. As protein: CAWSVARNTEAFF.

The count of this clone is one. The gene calls are TRBV24-1 and TRBJ2-7; D not resolved. The CDR3 consists of 13 residues. Trimming removed 4 bases from V and 2 bases from J, with 8 bases in between. Germline lookup yields CDR1 KGHDR and CDR2 SFDVKD. CDR3 protein: CATSDRPPYEQYF. In DNA form, the CDR3 reads TGTGCCACCAGTGACAGGCCTCCCTACGAGCAGTACTTC.

This clone has just one count. This sequence joins TRBV18 and TRBJ1-1, with TRBD1 as a possible D gene (5 bases). The germline V gene has CDR1 KGHSH and CDR2 LQKENI. This CDR3 has 13 residues. V shed 4 bases and J shed 10 bases, with 16 bases lying between them. This chain's CDR3 is CASSRENLGAAFF. Written as DNA, the CDR3 is TGTGCCAGCTCACGTGAAAACCTAGGGGCAGCTTTCTTT.

This chain connects TRBV20-1 to TRBJ2-3; TRBD2 matches 7 bases. Germline V gene lookup returns CDR1 DFQATT and CDR2 SNEGSKA (reference sequence). CDR3 length: 11 amino acids. Losses at the gene ends were 5 bases for V and 5 bases for J; bases not matched to a gene: 1. CDR3 sequence (DNA): TGCAGTGCTGGGGGGGGAGATACGCAGTATTTT. Translation: CSAGGGDTQYF.

A single count supports this clone. This chain links TRBV7-9 with TRBJ1-4; D is uncertain. CDR1 is SEHNR, CDR2 FQNEAQ, per germline (reference sequence). V lost 2 bases, J lost 8 bases, and 18 bases lay in between. The CDR3 runs 16 residues. For the CDR3, the DNA is TGTGCCAGCAGCTTACCCTCGCAGTGGAGAGGGGAAAAACTGTTTTTT. This codes for CASSLPSQWRGEKLFF. The full variable domain, rest sourced from reference TRBV7-9 and TRBJ1-4, is DTGVSQNPRHKITKRGQNVTFRCDPISEHNRLYWYRQTLGQGPEFLTYFQNEAQLEKSRLLSDRFSAERPKGSFSTLEIQRTEQGDSAMYLCASSLPSQWRGEKLFFGSGTQLSVL.

The V gene is TRBV9, the J gene TRBJ1-1; D call uncertain. V was shortened by 4 bases and J by 0 bases, with 13 bases between the two germline ends. CDR1 is SGDLS and CDR2 is YYNGEE in the germline V gene. The CDR3 is 15 residues long. The CDR3 loop reads CASSPQLGLNTEAFF. The CDR3 nucleotides are TGTGCCAGCAGCCCACAACTGGGCCTGAACACTGAAGCTTTCTTT.

In this sample, this clone turned up once. The CDR3 nucleotides are TGTGCCAGCAGCACCCCGAAACAGACTACTCAAGAGACCCAGTACTTC. Protein product: CASSTPKQTTQETQYF. This chain connects TRBV11-2 to TRBJ2-5; D is possibly TRBD2 (5 bases). The ends were cut back, 5 bases at V and 2 bases at J, with 18 bases in the middle. Germline-derived CDR1 and CDR2 are SGHAT and FQNNGV. The CDR3 covers 16 residues.

This chain links TRBV2 with TRBJ1-2; 11 bases agree with TRBD1. Germline assignment: CDR1 SNHLY and CDR2 FYNNEI. The V segment lost 1 base and the J segment 7 bases; nucleotides outside the gene matches: 5. The CDR3 covers 15 residues. CDR3 in amino acids: CASSEVRDRGAGYTF. The CDR3 DNA follows: TGTGCCAGCAGTGAAGTAAGGGACAGGGGGGCTGGCTACACCTTC.

The chain has TRBV14 and TRBJ1-1; a weak D match, TRBD1 (5 bases). The CDR3 consists of 14 residues. Germline CDR1 reads SGHDN; CDR2 reads FVKESK. Trimming removed 5 bases at V and 3 bases at J, with 13 bases between. The CDR3 DNA follows: TGTGCCAGCAGCTACGCGCAGGGATACACTGAAGCTTTCTTT. As protein: CASSYAQGYTEAFF. Full variable domain (outside the CDR3, taken from reference TRBV14 and TRBJ1-1): EAGVTQFPSHSVIEKGQTVTLRCDPISGHDNLYWYRRVMGKEIKFLLHFVKESKQDESGMPNNRFLAERTGGTYSTLKVQPAELEDSGVYFCASSYAQGYTEAFFGQGTRLTVV.

The chain employs TRBV5-5 and TRBJ2-5; maybe TRBD1 (5 bases). Germline V gives CDR1 SGHKS, CDR2 YYEKEE (reference sequence). The CDR3 covers 14 residues. V lost 1 base and J 2 bases, leaving 9 bases between the germline ends. The CDR3: CASSLRGSQETQYF. CDR3 coding DNA: TGTGCCAGCAGCTTGAGGGGATCTCAAGAGACCCAGTACTTC.

This clone was seen only a few times. V usage is TRBV13 and J usage is TRBJ2-7, with TRBD1 as a possible D gene (5 bases). Trimming removed 6 bases from V and 3 bases from J, with 12 bases in between. Germline-derived CDR1 and CDR2 are PRHDT and FYEKMQ (reference sequence). The CDR3 totals 13 residues. The CDR3 DNA is TGTGCCAGCAGTGGCAGGGCTAACTACGAGCAGTACTTC. Translating it yields CASSGRANYEQYF.

V usage is TRBV2 and J usage is TRBJ2-1, with a possible D match to TRBD1 (7 bases). The V end was cut by 6 bases, the J end by 0 bases, with 18 bases between. This CDR3 spans 17 amino acids. Per the germline V gene, CDR1 is SNHLY and CDR2 is FYNNEI. The CDR3 DNA follows: TGTGCCAGCAGGGGACTTGGACAGGAGAGCTCCTACAATGAGCAGTTCTTC. Translating it yields CASRGLGQESSYNEQFF.

V and J are TRBV9 and TRBJ2-1, with 9 nucleotides matching TRBD2. This CDR3 region has 16 residues. The ends lost 4 bases at V and 4 bases at J; junction bases unmatched: 9. The germline V gene encodes CDR1 SGDLS and CDR2 YYNGEE. CDR3 residues: CASSPPGLANYNEQFF. CDR3 DNA sequence: TGTGCCAGCAGCCCGCCGGGACTAGCAAATTACAATGAGCAGTTCTTC.

The rearrangement uses TRBV6-2 or TRBV6-3 and TRBJ1-5; 9 nucleotides agree with TRBD1. Trimming at V came to 2 bases and at J to 0 bases, leaving 17 bases not matched to a gene. Germline V gives CDR1 MNHEY, CDR2 SVGEGT. CDR3 length: 21 residues. CDR3 amino acids: CASSYTNKGQGRPDSNQPQHF. CDR3 DNA sequence: TGTGCCAGCAGTTACACCAATAAGGGACAGGGTCGCCCGGATAGCAATCAGCCCCAGCATTTT.